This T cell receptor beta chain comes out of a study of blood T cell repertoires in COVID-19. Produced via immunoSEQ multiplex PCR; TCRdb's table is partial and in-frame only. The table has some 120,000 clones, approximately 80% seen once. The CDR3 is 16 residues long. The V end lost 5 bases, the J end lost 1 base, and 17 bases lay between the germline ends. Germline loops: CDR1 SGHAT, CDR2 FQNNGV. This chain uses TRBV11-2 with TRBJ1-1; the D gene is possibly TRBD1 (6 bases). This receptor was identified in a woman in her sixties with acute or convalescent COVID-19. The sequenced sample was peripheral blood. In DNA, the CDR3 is TGTGCCAGCAGCCCCGCCCCAGGGGCTGGGAACACTGAAGCTTTCTTT. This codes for CASSPAPGAGNTEAFF.